This TCR beta chain was sequenced for a study of T cells after yellow fever vaccination. Overall study context: Those fractions that held only low numbers of cells were prepared using the SMART-Seq v4 Ultra Low Input RNA kit. Findings of the study overall: Most primary-vaccination clones recurred post-booster (under 98% CD4, around 88% CD8). Though it reached lower strength, the secondary response hit its peak faster, day 5 versus 15.

Trimming left V 2 bases short and J 3 bases short, with 9 bases between. The CDR3 is 14 amino acids. Germline assignment: CDR1 SGHTA and CDR2 FQGTGA. Concerning this clonotype: What it binds is not known.

The TCR cDNA carried a universal primer site and UMIs from 5'RACE template switching. TCRdb fed the 5' RACE reads into MiXCR, producing one record per CDR3 protein. Of about 340,000 distinct CDR3 sequences in the sample, more than 8.5% were seen once. This clonotype was sampled from a man aged 18 to 30 who received the YFV17D yellow fever vaccine. The sample in question was PBMCs, obtained on the day of the first yellow fever vaccination. This sequence joins TRBV7-3 and TRBJ2-3; no definite D call. DNA of the CDR3: TGTGCCAGCAGCTTATCGAAGGGAACAGATACGCAGTATTTT. Its translation: CASSLSKGTDTQYF.